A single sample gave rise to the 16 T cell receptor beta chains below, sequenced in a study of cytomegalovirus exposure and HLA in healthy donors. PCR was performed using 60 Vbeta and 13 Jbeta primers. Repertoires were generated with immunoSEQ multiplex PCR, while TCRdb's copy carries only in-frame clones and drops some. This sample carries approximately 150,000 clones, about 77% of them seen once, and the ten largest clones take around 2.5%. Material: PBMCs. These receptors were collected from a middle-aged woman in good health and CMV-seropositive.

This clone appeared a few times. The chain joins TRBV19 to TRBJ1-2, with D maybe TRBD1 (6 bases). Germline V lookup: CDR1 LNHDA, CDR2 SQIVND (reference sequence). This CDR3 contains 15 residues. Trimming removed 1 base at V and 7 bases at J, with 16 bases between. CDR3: CASSIAPQGHRGYTF. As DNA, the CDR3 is TGTGCCAGTAGTATAGCCCCCCAGGGGCATCGTGGCTACACCTTC.

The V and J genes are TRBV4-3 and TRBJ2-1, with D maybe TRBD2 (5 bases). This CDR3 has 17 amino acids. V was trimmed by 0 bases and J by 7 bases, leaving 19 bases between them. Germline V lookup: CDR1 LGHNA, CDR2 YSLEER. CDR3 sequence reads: CASSQDWEAADTNEQFF. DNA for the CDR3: TGCGCCAGCAGCCAAGATTGGGAAGCGGCAGACACAAATGAGCAGTTCTTC.

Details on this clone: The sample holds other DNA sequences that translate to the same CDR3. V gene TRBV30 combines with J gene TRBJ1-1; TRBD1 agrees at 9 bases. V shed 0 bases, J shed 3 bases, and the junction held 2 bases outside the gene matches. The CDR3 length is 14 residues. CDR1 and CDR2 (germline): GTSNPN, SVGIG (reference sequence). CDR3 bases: TGTGCCTGGAGTGTACGGGACAGGGACACTGAAGCTTTCTTT. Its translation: CAWSVRDRDTEAFF. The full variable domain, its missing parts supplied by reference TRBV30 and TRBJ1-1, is SQTIHQWPATLVQPVGSPLSLECTVEGTSNPNLYWYRQAAGRGLQLLFYSVGIGQISSEVPQNLSASRPQDRQFILSSKKLLLSDSGFYLCAWSVRDRDTEAFFGQGTRLTVV.

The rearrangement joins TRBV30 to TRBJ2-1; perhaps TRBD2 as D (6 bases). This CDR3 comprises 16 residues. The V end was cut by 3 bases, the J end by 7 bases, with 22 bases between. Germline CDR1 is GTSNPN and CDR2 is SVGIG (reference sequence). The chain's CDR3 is CAWRGFRESFQNEQFF. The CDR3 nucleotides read TGTGCCTGGAGAGGATTTCGGGAGTCCTTCCAAAATGAGCAGTTCTTC.

CDR3 DNA sequence: TGTGCCAGCACAAGTCGCGGGGGAACCAACACTGAAGCTTTCTTT. It is translated as CASTSRGGTNTEAFF. The J gene is TRBJ1-1, the V gene TRBV6-1, with D perhaps TRBD1 (5 bases). Trimming cost V 7 bases and J 2 bases, with 17 bases left between them. Germline V gene lookup returns CDR1 MNHNS and CDR2 SASEGT. CDR3 length: 15 residues.

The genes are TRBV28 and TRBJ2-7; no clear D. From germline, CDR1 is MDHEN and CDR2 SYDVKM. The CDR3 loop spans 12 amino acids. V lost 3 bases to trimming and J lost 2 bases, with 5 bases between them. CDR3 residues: CASSLRPYEQYF. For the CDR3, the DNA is TGTGCCAGCAGTTTGAGGCCCTACGAGCAGTACTTC. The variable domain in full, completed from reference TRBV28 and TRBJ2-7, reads DVKVTQSSRYLVKRTGEKVFLECVQDMDHENMFWYRQDPGLGLRLIYFSYDVKMKEKGDIPEGYSVSREKKERFSLILESASTNQTSMYLCASSLRPYEQYFGPGTRLTVT.

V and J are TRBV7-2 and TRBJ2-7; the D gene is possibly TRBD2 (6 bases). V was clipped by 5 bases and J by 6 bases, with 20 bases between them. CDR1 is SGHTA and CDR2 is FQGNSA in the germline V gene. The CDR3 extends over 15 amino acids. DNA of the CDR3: TGTGCCAGCAGCGGACGACTAGTAGGGGTACCCGAGCAGTACTTC. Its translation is CASSGRLVGVPEQYF.

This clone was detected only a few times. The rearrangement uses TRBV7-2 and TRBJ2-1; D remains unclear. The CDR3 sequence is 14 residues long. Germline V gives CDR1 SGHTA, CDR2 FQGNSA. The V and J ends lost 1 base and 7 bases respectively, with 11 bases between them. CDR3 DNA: TGTGCCAGCAGCTTAGGTCTGGCGGAAAATGAGCAGTTCTTC. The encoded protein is CASSLGLAENEQFF. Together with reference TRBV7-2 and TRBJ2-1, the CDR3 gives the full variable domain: GAGVSQSPSNKVTEKGKDVELRCDPISGHTALYWYRQSLGQGLEFLIYFQGNSAPDKSGLPSDRFSAERTGGSVSTLTIQRTQQEDSAVYLCASSLGLAENEQFFGPGTRLTVL.

The CDR3 nucleotides read TGTGCCAGCAGCTTAGCAGGGGGAATGAATTCACCCCTCCACTTT. Translating gives CASSLAGGMNSPLHF. V gene TRBV7-2 combines with J gene TRBJ1-6; D might be TRBD1 (6 bases). This CDR3 has 15 amino acids. The germline CDR1 and CDR2 sequences are SGHTA and FQGNSA. V was trimmed by 0 bases and J by 7 bases, leaving 10 bases between them.

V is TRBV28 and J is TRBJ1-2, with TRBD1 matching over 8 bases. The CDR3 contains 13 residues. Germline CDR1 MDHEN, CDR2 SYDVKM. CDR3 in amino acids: CALSFDRGAGYTF. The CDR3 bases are TGTGCTTTATCGTTTGACAGGGGAGCTGGCTACACCTTC.

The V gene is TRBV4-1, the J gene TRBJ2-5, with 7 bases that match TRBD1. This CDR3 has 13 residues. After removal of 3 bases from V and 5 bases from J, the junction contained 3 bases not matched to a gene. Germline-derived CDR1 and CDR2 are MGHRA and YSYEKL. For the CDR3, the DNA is TGCGCCAGCAGCCAGGTACAGGGGGAGACCCAGTACTTC. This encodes CASSQVQGETQYF.

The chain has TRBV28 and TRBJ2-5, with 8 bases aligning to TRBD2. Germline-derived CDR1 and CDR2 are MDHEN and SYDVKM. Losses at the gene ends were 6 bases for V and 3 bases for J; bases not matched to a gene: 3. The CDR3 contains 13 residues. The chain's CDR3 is CASSWRGEETQYF. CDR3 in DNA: TGTGCCAGCAGCTGGCGGGGGGAAGAGACCCAGTACTTC.

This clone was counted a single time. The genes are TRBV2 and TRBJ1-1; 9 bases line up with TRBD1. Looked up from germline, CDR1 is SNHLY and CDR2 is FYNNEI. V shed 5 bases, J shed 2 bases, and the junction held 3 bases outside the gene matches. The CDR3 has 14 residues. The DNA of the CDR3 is TGTGCCAGCAGTAGGACAGGGGCTAACACTGAAGCTTTCTTT. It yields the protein CASSRTGANTEAFF. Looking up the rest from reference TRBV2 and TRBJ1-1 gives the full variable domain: EPEVTQTPSHQVTQMGQEVILRCVPISNHLYFYWYRQILGQKVEFLVSFYNNEISEKSEIFDDQFSVERPDGSNFTLKIRSTKLEDSAMYFCASSRTGANTEAFFGQGTRLTVV.

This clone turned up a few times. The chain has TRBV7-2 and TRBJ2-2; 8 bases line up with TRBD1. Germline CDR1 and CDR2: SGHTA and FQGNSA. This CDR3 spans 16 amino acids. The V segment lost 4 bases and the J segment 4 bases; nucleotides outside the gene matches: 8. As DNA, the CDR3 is TGTGCCAGCAGCTCCCTCAGGGGGCTCGGCACCGGGGAGCTGTTTTTT. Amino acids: CASSSLRGLGTGELFF.

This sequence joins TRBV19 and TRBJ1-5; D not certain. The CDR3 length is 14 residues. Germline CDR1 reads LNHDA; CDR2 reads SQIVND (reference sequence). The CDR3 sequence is CAVGITNSNQPQHF. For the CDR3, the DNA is TGTGCGGTCGGGATTACAAATAGCAATCAGCCCCAGCATTTT.

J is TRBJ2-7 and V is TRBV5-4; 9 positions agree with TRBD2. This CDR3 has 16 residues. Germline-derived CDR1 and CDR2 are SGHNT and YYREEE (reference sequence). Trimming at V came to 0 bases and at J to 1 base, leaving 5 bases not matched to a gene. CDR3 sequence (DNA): TGTGCCAGCAGCTTGGGAGCTAGCGGGATTTCCTACGAGCAGTACTTC. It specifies CASSLGASGISYEQYF.